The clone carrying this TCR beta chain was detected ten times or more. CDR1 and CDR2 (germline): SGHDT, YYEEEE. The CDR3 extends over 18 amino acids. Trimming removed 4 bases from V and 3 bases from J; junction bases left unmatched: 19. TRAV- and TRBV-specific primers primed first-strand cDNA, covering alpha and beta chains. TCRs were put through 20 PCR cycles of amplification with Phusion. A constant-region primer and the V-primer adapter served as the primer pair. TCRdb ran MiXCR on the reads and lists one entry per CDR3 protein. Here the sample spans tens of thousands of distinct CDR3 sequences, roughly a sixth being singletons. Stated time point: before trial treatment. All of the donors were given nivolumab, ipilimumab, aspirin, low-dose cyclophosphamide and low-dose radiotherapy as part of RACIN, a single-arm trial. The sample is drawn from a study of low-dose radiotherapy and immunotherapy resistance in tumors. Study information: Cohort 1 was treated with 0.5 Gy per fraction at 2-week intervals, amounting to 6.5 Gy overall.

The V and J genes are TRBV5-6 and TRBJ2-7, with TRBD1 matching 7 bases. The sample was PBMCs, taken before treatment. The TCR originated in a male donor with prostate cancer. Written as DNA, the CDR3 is TGTGCCAGCAGCCAGGGGGTAGGCCCCCGCCTCCATATCTACGAGCAGTACTTC. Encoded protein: CASSQGVGPRLHIYEQYF.